The 26 T cell receptor beta chains below come from one sample, sequenced in a study of blood T cell repertoires in COVID-19. Some clones are missing from TCRdb's copy, which holds only in-frame ones; the method was immunoSEQ multiplex PCR. The table includes 150,000 to 200,000 clones, approximately 95% detected once. Sequencing input: peripheral blood. The origin of the receptors is a woman aged 55-69 years with COVID-19, enrolled during active disease.

The V call is TRBV12-3 or TRBV12-4, the J call TRBJ1-2; no clear D gene. The V gene lost 10 bases and the J gene lost 4 bases, with 16 bases spanning the gap. The CDR3 sequence is 13 residues long. This chain's CDR3 is CATQRATVYGYTF. CDR3 in DNA: TGTGCCACCCAGAGGGCCACCGTCTATGGCTACACCTTC.

The chain employs TRBV3-1 (or the pseudogene TRBV3-2) and TRBJ1-1; 7 nucleotides match TRBD1. CDR3 length equals 15 residues. Germline CDR1 LGHDT, CDR2 YNNKEL (reference sequence). V dropped 2 bases and J dropped 9; count of bases not matched to a gene: 12. The CDR3 here is CASSQNLRDSRKAFF. CDR3 sequence (DNA): TGTGCCAGCAGCCAAAACCTCCGGGACAGCCGTAAAGCTTTCTTT.

This chain links TRBV5-7 with TRBJ1-1, with TRBD1 identical over 9 bases. TRBV5-7 is sorted into the ORF group, with uncertain function. V lost 4 bases and J lost 3; bases outside the gene matches: 16. CDR3 size: 18 residues. CDR3 nucleotide sequence: TGTGCCAGCAGCCTCGGTGGTAGGGGACAGGGATCGGACACTGAAGCTTTCTTT. Translated, it gives CASSLGGRGQGSDTEAFF.

This sequence joins TRBV5-6 and TRBJ1-1; D gene ambiguous. The CDR3 is made up of 12 amino acids. The V gene lost 3 bases and the J gene lost 5 bases, with 8 bases spanning the gap. Germline loops: CDR1 SGHDT, CDR2 YYEEEE. The CDR3 DNA sequence: TGTGCCAGCAGCTCCGTGGAGACTGAAGCTTTCTTT. Its protein product is CASSSVETEAFF.

The V and J genes are TRBV9 and TRBJ1-3, with 10 bases matching TRBD1. The CDR3 spans 17 residues. Losses at the gene ends were 4 bases for V and 1 base for J; bases not matched to a gene: 8. Germline V CDR1 and CDR2: SGDLS, YYNGEE. CDR3 protein: CASSRTGGEGSGNTIYF. The DNA for the CDR3 is TGTGCCAGCAGCAGGACAGGGGGTGAAGGGTCTGGAAACACCATATATTTT.

The chain joins TRBV6-5 to TRBJ2-1; D possibly corresponds to TRBD1 (5 bases). The CDR3 is 15 amino acids. CDR1 and CDR2 from the germline V gene are MNHEY and SVGAGI. V gave up 4 bases and J gave up 7 bases, with 17 bases separating them. CDR3: CASSSRDPGRNEQFF. The CDR3 nucleotides read TGTGCCAGCAGTTCCCGAGACCCAGGGCGGAATGAGCAGTTCTTC.

The chain recombines TRBV6-5 with TRBJ1-1; the D gene is possibly TRBD1 (5 bases). The germline gives CDR1 MNHEY, CDR2 SVGAGI. The CDR3 has 13 residues. Between the trimmed V and J ends, which lost 8 bases and 4 bases, there was a span of 14 bases. The CDR3 coding sequence is TGTGCCAGCGTTTTGGGGCGCAGCACTGAAGCTTTCTTT. This encodes CASVLGRSTEAFF.

The chain couples TRBV5-6 to TRBJ1-1, with D uncertain. Germline CDR1 is SGHDT and CDR2 is YYEEEE. The CDR3 totals 14 residues. Trimming removed 2 bases at V and 1 base at J, with 9 bases between. The CDR3 loop is CASSFPDWNTEAFF. For the CDR3, the DNA is TGTGCCAGCAGCTTTCCGGACTGGAACACTGAAGCTTTCTTT. Filled out from reference TRBV5-6 and TRBJ1-1, the complete variable domain reads DAGVTQSPTHLIKTRGQQVTLRCSPKSGHDTVSWYQQALGQGPQFIFQYYEEEERQRGNFPDRFSGHQFPNYSSELNVNALLLGDSALYLCASSFPDWNTEAFFGQGTRLTVV.

This chain uses TRBV11-2 with TRBJ2-6; perhaps TRBD1 as D (5 bases). CDR1 and CDR2 from the germline V gene are SGHAT and FQNNGV. Trimming removed 7 bases from V and 6 bases from J, with 22 bases in between. The CDR3 is made up of 17 amino acids. CDR3 protein: CASIPFPSGREANVLTF. CDR3 DNA: TGTGCCAGCATCCCCTTTCCTTCAGGGCGTGAGGCCAACGTCCTGACTTTC.

The rearrangement joins TRBV9 to TRBJ1-6; D gene uncertain. Trimming shortened V by 5 bases and J by 0 bases, and 9 bases separated the two germline ends. The V gene's germline CDR1 is SGDLS and CDR2 YYNGEE. This CDR3 comprises 15 residues. Here the CDR3 DNA reads TGTGCCAGCAGTCGGAGGGACTCCTATAATTCACCCCTCCACTTT. Translated, it gives CASSRRDSYNSPLHF.

The chain couples TRBV20-1 to TRBJ1-6; 7 bases line up with TRBD1. Germline loops: CDR1 DFQATT, CDR2 SNEGSKA (reference sequence). This CDR3 region has 15 residues. With 3 bases clipped from V and 7 bases from J, the junction kept 9 bases outside the gene matches. The CDR3 reads CSASPGQAGNSPLHF. The DNA of the CDR3 is TGCAGTGCTAGTCCCGGACAGGCGGGGAATTCACCCCTCCACTTT.

The V and J genes are TRBV28 and TRBJ2-7; 10 positions agree with TRBD1. The V gene end was trimmed by 4 bases and the J gene end by 5 bases; junction bases not matched to a gene: 8. Germline V lookup: CDR1 MDHEN, CDR2 SYDVKM. The CDR3 consists of 15 residues. The CDR3 sequence is CASSSPGTGADEQYF. The CDR3 DNA sequence: TGTGCCAGCAGTTCACCTGGGACAGGGGCCGACGAGCAGTACTTC. Filled out from reference TRBV28 and TRBJ2-7, the complete variable domain reads DVKVTQSSRYLVKRTGEKVFLECVQDMDHENMFWYRQDPGLGLRLIYFSYDVKMKEKGDIPEGYSVSREKKERFSLILESASTNQTSMYLCASSSPGTGADEQYFGPGTRLTVT.

V gene TRBV6-1 combines with J gene TRBJ2-3, with 8 bases fitting TRBD1. This CDR3 comprises 16 residues. J was trimmed by 3 bases and V by 2 bases; bases with no gene match: 7. Germline CDR1 is MNHNS and CDR2 is SASEGT. CDR3: CASSESRQGRTDTQYF. The CDR3 DNA follows: TGTGCCAGCAGTGAATCTAGACAGGGGCGTACAGATACGCAGTATTTT.

This chain uses TRBV7-2 with TRBJ2-5; D may be TRBD1 (5 bases). Trimming pared 4 bases from V and 7 bases from J, leaving 13 bases between. The germline V gene encodes CDR1 SGHTA and CDR2 FQGNSA. The CDR3 totals 13 residues. The chain's CDR3 is CASSSLGVRTQYF. The CDR3 nucleotides are TGTGCCAGCAGCTCCCTAGGGGTGCGGACCCAGTACTTC. Drawing the rest from reference TRBV7-2 and TRBJ2-5, the complete variable domain is GAGVSQSPSNKVTEKGKDVELRCDPISGHTALYWYRQSLGQGLEFLIYFQGNSAPDKSGLPSDRFSAERTGGSVSTLTIQRTQQEDSAVYLCASSSLGVRTQYFGPGTRLLVL.

The chain employs TRBV9 and TRBJ2-5, with 8 bases identical to TRBD1. CDR3 length: 15 residues. Germline CDR1 SGDLS, CDR2 YYNGEE. V was pared by 0 bases and J by 4 bases, with 5 bases of the junction left unmatched. Here the CDR3 reads CASSVEDRARETQYF. CDR3 in DNA: TGTGCCAGCAGCGTAGAGGACAGGGCTCGAGAGACCCAGTACTTC.

The V gene is TRBV5-1, the J gene TRBJ2-3; 7 bases are shared with TRBD1. Losses at the gene ends were 4 bases for V and 2 bases for J; bases not matched to a gene: 10. The CDR3 covers 16 residues. Germline CDR1 and CDR2: SGHRS and YFSETQ. The CDR3 nucleotides are TGCGCCAGCAGCGACCCTTCGACAGGGATCACAGATACGCAGTATTTT. This translates into CASSDPSTGITDTQYF.

The chain carries TRBV20-1 and TRBJ1-1; D gene uncertain. CDR3 length equals 13 residues. The germline V gene encodes CDR1 DFQATT and CDR2 SNEGSKA (reference sequence). V lost 3 bases to trimming and J lost 3 bases, with 11 bases between them. In DNA form, the CDR3 reads TGCAGTGCTAGTAGAAAGGAGTACACTGAAGCTTTCTTT. This encodes CSASRKEYTEAFF.

This sequence joins TRBV6-2 or TRBV6-3 and TRBJ1-1, with D possibly being TRBD1 (6 bases). This CDR3 spans 16 amino acids. Between the trimmed V and J ends, which lost 6 bases and 0 bases, there was a span of 17 bases. Germline V gives CDR1 MNHEY, CDR2 SVGEGT. The DNA for the CDR3 is TGTGCCAGCAGCTCGCCGGCTAGGACAGTGAACACTGAAGCTTTCTTT. Translated, it gives CASSSPARTVNTEAFF.

This clone was observed a few times. The V and J genes are TRBV29-1 and TRBJ1-5; D remains unclear. Germline-derived CDR1 and CDR2 are SQVTM and ANQGSEA. V was shortened by 4 bases and J by 7 bases, with 14 bases between the two germline ends. CDR3 size: 13 residues. The CDR3 region is CSVGWSFGQPQHF. The CDR3 nucleotides read TGCAGCGTTGGGTGGAGTTTCGGCCAGCCCCAGCATTTT.

The chain combines TRBV23-1 with TRBJ2-5; 11 bases are a match to TRBD1. TRBV23-1 is filed as an ORF, its function uncertain. After removal of 4 bases from V and 6 bases from J, the junction contained 16 bases not matched to a gene. The CDR3 is made up of 18 amino acids. CDR3 in amino acids: CASSLYALSDRGPKTQYF. The CDR3 bases are TGCGCCAGCAGTCTCTATGCACTATCGGACAGGGGGCCGAAGACCCAGTACTTC.

The chain couples TRBV6-5 to TRBJ1-3; D is unclear. CDR1 and CDR2 from the germline V gene are MNHEY and SVGAGI. The CDR3 length is 14 residues. V lost 5 bases and J lost 6, with 14 bases in between. The CDR3 is CASSPPREPNTIYF. The DNA of the CDR3 is TGTGCCAGCAGTCCCCCCCGGGAACCAAACACCATATATTTT.

The chain is built from TRBV12-3 or TRBV12-4 and TRBJ2-7, with D possibly matching TRBD1 (5 bases). The CDR3 is made up of 13 amino acids. V lost 3 bases to trimming and J lost 5 bases, with 11 bases between them. CDR3 nucleotides: TGTGCCAGCAGTTTTGTATCAGGGAACGAGCAGTACTTC. This encodes CASSFVSGNEQYF.

This chain connects TRBV7-2 to TRBJ1-2; 7 positions agree with TRBD1. Per germline, CDR1 SGHTA and CDR2 FQGNSA. CDR3 length: 14 residues. J lost 2 bases, V lost 5 bases, and 5 bases had no gene match. CDR3 in DNA: TGTGCCAGCAGCGCCCGACAGGGAAACTATGGCTACACCTTC. Translation gives CASSARQGNYGYTF. The full variable domain, completed using reference TRBV7-2 and TRBJ1-2, is GAGVSQSPSNKVTEKGKDVELRCDPISGHTALYWYRQSLGQGLEFLIYFQGNSAPDKSGLPSDRFSAERTGGSVSTLTIQRTQQEDSAVYLCASSARQGNYGYTFGSGTRLTVV.

The V call is TRBV19, the J call TRBJ1-3, with TRBD1 matching 12 bases. Germline V CDR1 and CDR2: LNHDA, SQIVND (reference sequence). The trim removed 5 bases at V and 4 bases at J, leaving 6 bases unmatched. The CDR3 extends over 16 amino acids. CDR3 sequence reads: CASSSPGQGAGNTIYF. As DNA, the CDR3 is TGTGCCAGTAGTTCACCGGGACAGGGGGCGGGAAACACCATATATTTT.

This sequence joins TRBV25-1 and TRBJ1-2; TRBD1 agrees at 12 bases. This CDR3 contains 13 residues. Germline V gives CDR1 MGHDK, CDR2 SYGVNS. V lost 5 bases to trimming and J lost 6 bases; unmatched junction nucleotides: 1. The CDR3, as DNA: TGTGCCAGCAGTTGGGACAGGGGGCATGGCTACACCTTC. This codes for CASSWDRGHGYTF.

The chain joins TRBV30 to TRBJ1-3; a possible D gene is TRBD1 (5 bases). Per germline, CDR1 GTSNPN and CDR2 SVGIG (reference sequence). The germline V and J ends were trimmed by 2 bases and 0 bases, with 11 bases remaining between them. This CDR3 contains 15 residues. The CDR3 region has the DNA TGTGCCTGGAGTAGACAGATGAGCTCTGGAAACACCATATATTTT. It is translated as CAWSRQMSSGNTIYF.